Below, one T cell receptor beta chain is given with its context. Using immunoSEQ multiplex PCR, the repertoire was profiled, and TCRdb retains in-frame clones only, with some absent. This sample yields roughly 200,000 clones, of which around 85% are seen a single time; roughly 12% belongs to the top ten. The germline gives CDR1 KGHSH, CDR2 LQKENI. The CDR3 extends over 15 amino acids. V was pared by 0 bases and J by 6 bases, with 5 bases of the junction left unmatched. The sample belongs to a study of blood T cell repertoires in COVID-19. In the study overall: In each case, the material was cDNA or gDNA derived from T cells, B-cell-depleted T cells, or PBMCs.

The receptor comes from a man in his fifties or sixties who had recovered from COVID-19. What was sequenced was peripheral blood. This chain links TRBV18 with TRBJ2-7; 10 positions match TRBD1. CDR3 sequence reads: CASSPPGQGGGEQYF. CDR3 DNA: TGTGCCAGCTCACCACCTGGACAGGGGGGGGGCGAGCAGTACTTC.